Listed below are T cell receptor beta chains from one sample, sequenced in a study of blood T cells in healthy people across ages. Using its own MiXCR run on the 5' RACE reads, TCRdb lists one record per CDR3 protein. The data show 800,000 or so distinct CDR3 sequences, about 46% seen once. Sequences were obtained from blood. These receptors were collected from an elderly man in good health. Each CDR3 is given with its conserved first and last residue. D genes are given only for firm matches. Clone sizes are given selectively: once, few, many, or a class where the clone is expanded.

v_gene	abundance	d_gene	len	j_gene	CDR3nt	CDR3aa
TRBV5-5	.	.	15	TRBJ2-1	TGTGCCAGCAGCTCTGGTTTCGGCTACTACAATGAGCAGTTCTTC	CASSSGFGYYNEQFF
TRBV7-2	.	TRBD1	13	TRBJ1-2	TGTGCCAGCAGCTGGGGACAGGGGGATGGCTACACCTTC	CASSWGQGDGYTF
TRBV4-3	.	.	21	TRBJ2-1	TGCGCCAGCAGCCAAGTCGGCGGCAGGAGGGCCAGGAATAGAGGGTACAATGAGCAGTTCTTC	CASSQVGGRRARNRGYNEQFF
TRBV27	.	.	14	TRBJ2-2	TGTGCCAGCAGTGTGAAGCATGGGGCCGGGGAGCTGTTTTTT	CASSVKHGAGELFF
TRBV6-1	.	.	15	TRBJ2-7	TGTGCCAGCAGTGAGCAAGACAGACACCGAAGCGAGCAGTACTTC	CASSEQDRHRSEQYF
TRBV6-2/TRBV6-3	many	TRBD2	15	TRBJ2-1	TGTGCCAGCACCCCGGGTGGGAGGGCCAATAATGAGCAGTTCTTC	CASTPGGRANNEQFF
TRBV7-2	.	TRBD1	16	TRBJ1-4	TGTGCCAGCAGCTTAGTTTTAGGGGGCGCGGGTGAAAAACTGTTTTTT	CASSLVLGGAGEKLFF
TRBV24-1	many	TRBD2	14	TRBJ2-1	TGTGCCACCAGTGATTCCGGGACTAGCTATGAGCAGTTCTTC	CATSDSGTSYEQFF
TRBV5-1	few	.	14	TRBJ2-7	TGCGCCAGCAGCTTGGCGGGACTGCGATACGAGCAGTACTTC	CASSLAGLRYEQYF
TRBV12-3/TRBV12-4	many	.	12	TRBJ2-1	TGTGCCAGCCTATCCTTTACTAATGAGCAGTTCTTC	CASLSFTNEQFF
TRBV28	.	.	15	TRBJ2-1	TGTGCCAGCAGTTCCGCGTCGGGCCCCCCAAAAGAGCAGTTCTTC	CASSSASGPPKEQFF
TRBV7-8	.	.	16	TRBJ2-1	TGTGCCAGCAGCTTATACAGCGACCCTCGAATCAATGAGCAGTTCTTC	CASSLYSDPRINEQFF
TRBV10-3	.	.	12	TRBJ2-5	TGTGCCATCAGTGGACAGGCGGAGACCCAGTACTTC	CAISGQAETQYF
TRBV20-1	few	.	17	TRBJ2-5	TGCAGTGCTAGCGAGACTGGGGCGGCAACGATGTGGGAGACCCAGTACTTC	CSASETGAATMWETQYF
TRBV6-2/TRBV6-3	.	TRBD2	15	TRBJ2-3	TGTGCCAGCAGAAGACTAGCGGCTAGCACAGATACGCAGTATTTT	CASRRLAASTDTQYF
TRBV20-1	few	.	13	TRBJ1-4	TGCAGTGCTAGAGGACCCCAGGGGGAAAAACTGTTTTTT	CSARGPQGEKLFF
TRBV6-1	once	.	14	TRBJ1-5	TGTGCCAGCAGTGAAACTTGGCAGGGTCAGCCCCAGCATTTT	CASSETWQGQPQHF
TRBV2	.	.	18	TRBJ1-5	TGTGCCAGCAGTGAAGGAGTAGGGGCAAACCACGGCAATCAGCCCCAGCATTTT	CASSEGVGANHGNQPQHF
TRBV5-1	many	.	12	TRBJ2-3	TGCGCCAGCAGCTCTTGGTTGGATACGCAGTATTTT	CASSSWLDTQYF
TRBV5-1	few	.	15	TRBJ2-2	TGCGCCAGCAGCTTGGGACAGGCGGCAACCGGGGAGCTGTTTTTT	CASSLGQAATGELFF
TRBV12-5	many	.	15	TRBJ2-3	TGTGCTAGTGGTTTGGGGACATCGATCACAGATACGCAGTATTTT	CASGLGTSITDTQYF
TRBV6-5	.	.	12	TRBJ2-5	TGTGCCAGCAGTAACGCCGAAGAGACCCAGTACTTC	CASSNAEETQYF
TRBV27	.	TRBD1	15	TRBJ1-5	TGTGCCAGCAGTTTAGACAGGGGGCCCAATCAGCCCCAGCATTTT	CASSLDRGPNQPQHF
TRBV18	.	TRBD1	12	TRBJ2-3	TGTGCCAGCTCTCCGACAGGGGGGGAGCAGTATTTT	CASSPTGGEQYF
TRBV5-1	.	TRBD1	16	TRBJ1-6	TGCGCCAGCAACCTCGGACAGGGGGCGAGTAATTCACCCCTCCACTTT	CASNLGQGASNSPLHF
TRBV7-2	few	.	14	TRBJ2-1	TGTGCCAGCAGCTCAGGACAGGCGGGGAATGAGCAGTTCTTC	CASSSGQAGNEQFF
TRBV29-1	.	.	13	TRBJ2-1	TGCAGCGGGCGGCAGAACACCCAGGATGAGCAGTTCTTC	CSGRQNTQDEQFF
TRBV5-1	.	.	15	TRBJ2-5	TGCGCCAGCAGCTTTTCGCCAGGGGGGCAAGAGACCCAGTACTTC	CASSFSPGGQETQYF
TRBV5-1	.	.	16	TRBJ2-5	TGCGCCAGCAGCTCGGGGTTAGCGGTATTCCAAGAGACCCAGTACTTC	CASSSGLAVFQETQYF
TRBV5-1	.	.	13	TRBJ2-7	TGCGCCAGCAGCTTGGACGGCAACTGCGAGCAGTACTTC	CASSLDGNCEQYF
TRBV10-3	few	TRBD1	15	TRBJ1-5	TGTGCCATCAGTGCACTAACAGGGGGGGGCCAGCCCCAGCATTTT	CAISALTGGGQPQHF
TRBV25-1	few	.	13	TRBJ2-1	TGTGCGAGGCTCAGCCGTACCTACAATGAGCAGTTCTTC	CARLSRTYNEQFF
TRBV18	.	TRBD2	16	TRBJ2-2	TGTGCCAGCTCACCACGCGTACTAGCGGGAGCCGGGGAGCTGTTTTTT	CASSPRVLAGAGELFF
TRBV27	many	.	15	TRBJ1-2	TGTGCCAGCAGTTTATCGAGGGCTCCCAACTATGGCTACACCTTC	CASSLSRAPNYGYTF
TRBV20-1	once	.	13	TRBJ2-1	TGCAGTGCGCCCAAAGCGAGCAATAATGAGCAGTTCTTC	CSAPKASNNEQFF
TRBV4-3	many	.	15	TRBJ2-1	TGCGCCAGCAGCCAAGACAGGGTCTCCTACAATGAGCAGTTCTTC	CASSQDRVSYNEQFF
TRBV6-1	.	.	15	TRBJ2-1	TGTGCCAGCAGTGGGTCAAGGGCTCAGGACAATGAGCAGTTCTTC	CASSGSRAQDNEQFF
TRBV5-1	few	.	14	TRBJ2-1	TGCGCCAGCTTTACTAGCAGCTCCTACAATGAGCAGTTCTTC	CASFTSSSYNEQFF
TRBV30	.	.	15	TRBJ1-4	TGTGCCTGGAGTGTATGGGAGGCAACTAATGAAAAACTGTTTTTT	CAWSVWEATNEKLFF
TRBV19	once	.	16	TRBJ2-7	TGTGCCAGTAGTACCACCCCTAGGAATACGTACAATGAGCAGTACTTC	CASSTTPRNTYNEQYF
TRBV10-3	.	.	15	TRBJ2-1	TGTGCCATCAGTCCGGGACCCAGCTCCTACAATGAGCAGTTCTTC	CAISPGPSSYNEQFF
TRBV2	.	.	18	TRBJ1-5	TGTGCCAGCAAACCGACCCTATCCCGTTCGGGGGGCAATCAGCCCCAGCATTTT	CASKPTLSRSGGNQPQHF
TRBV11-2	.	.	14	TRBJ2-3	TGTGCCGGCAGCTTCGACGCTAGCCAAAATACGCAGTATTTT	CAGSFDASQNTQYF
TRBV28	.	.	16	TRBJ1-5	TGTGCCAGCAGTCTCCTATTGATAGGGGGGGATCAGCCCCAGCATTTT	CASSLLLIGGDQPQHF
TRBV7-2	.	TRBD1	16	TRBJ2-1	TGTGCCGGCAGCTTAGATCGACAGGGGTCCCACAATGAGCAGTTCTTC	CAGSLDRQGSHNEQFF
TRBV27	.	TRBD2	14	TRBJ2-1	TGTGCCAGCAAACTAGCGGGAACCTACAATGAGCAGTTCTTC	CASKLAGTYNEQFF
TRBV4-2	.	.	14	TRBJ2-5	TGTGCCAGCAGCCAAGGCATGGATTTCGAGACCCAGTACTTC	CASSQGMDFETQYF
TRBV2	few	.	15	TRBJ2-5	TGTGCCAGCAGTGAAGTGGAGAACAGGAAAGAGACCCAGTACTTC	CASSEVENRKETQYF